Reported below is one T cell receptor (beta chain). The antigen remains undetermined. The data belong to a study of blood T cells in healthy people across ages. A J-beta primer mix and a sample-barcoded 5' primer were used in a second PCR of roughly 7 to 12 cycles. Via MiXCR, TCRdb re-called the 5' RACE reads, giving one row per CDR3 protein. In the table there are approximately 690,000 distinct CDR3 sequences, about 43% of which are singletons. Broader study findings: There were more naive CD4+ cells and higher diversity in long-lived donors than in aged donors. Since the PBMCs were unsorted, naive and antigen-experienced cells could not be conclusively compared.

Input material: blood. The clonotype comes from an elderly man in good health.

The CDR3 DNA sequence: TGTGCCAGCAGCATCCCCGGGACTAGCGGGAGGTTGGCGTACGAGCAGTACTTC. This gives the protein CASSIPGTSGRLAYEQYF. V and J are TRBV7-2 and TRBJ2-7; 15 bases are shared with TRBD2. There are 18 residues in the CDR3. The J segment lost 4 bases and the V segment lost 5 bases, leaving 12 bases of the junction unmatched. The germline gives CDR1 SGHTA, CDR2 FQGNSA.